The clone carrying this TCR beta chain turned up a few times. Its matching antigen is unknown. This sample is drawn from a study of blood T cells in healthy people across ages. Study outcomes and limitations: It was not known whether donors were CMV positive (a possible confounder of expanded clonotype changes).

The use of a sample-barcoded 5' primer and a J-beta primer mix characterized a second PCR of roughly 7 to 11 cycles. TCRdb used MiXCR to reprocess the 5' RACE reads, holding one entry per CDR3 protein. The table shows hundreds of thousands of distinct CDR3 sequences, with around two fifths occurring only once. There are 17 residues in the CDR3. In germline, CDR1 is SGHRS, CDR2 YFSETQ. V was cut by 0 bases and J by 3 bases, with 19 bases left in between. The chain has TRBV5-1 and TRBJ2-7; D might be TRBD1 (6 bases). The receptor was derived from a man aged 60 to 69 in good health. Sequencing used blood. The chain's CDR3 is CASSLVGGSDPVYEQYF. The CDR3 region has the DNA TGCGCCAGCAGCTTGGTAGGGGGATCAGACCCCGTCTACGAGCAGTACTTC.